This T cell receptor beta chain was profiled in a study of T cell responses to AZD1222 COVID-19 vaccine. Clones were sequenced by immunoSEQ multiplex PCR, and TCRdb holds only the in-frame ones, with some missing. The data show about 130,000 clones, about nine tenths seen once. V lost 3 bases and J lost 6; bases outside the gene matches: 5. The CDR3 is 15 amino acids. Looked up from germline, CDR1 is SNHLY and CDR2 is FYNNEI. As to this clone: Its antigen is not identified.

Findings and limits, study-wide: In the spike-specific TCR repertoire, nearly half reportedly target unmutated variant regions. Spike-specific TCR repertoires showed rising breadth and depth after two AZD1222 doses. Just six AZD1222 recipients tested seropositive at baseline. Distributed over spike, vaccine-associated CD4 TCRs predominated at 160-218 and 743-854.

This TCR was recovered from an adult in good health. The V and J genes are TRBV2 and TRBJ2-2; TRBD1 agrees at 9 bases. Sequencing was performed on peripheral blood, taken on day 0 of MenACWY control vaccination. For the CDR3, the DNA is TGTGCCAGCAGTGATGGGACAGGGTTCTCCGGGGAGCTGTTTTTT. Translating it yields CASSDGTGFSGELFF.